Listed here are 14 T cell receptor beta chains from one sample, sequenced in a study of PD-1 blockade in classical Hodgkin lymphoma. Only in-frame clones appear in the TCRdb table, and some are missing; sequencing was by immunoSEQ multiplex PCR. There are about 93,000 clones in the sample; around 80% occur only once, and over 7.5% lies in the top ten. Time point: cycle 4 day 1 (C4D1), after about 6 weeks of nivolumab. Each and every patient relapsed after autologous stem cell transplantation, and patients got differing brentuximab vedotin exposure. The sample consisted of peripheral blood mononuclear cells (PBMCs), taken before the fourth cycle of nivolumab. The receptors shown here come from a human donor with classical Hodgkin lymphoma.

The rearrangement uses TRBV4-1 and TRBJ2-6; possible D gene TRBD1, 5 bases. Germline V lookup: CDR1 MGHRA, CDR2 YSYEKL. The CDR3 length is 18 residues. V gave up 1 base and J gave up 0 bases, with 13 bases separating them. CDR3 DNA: TGCGCCAGCAGCCAAGTTTTCAGGGCCCCCTCTGGGGCCAACGTCCTGACTTTC. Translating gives CASSQVFRAPSGANVLTF.

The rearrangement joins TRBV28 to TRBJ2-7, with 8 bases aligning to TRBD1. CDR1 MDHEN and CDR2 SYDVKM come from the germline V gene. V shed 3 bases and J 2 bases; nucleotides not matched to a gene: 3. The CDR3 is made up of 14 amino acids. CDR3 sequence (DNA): TGTGCCAGCAGTTTTTCGACAGGGGCCTACGAGCAGTACTTC. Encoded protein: CASSFSTGAYEQYF.

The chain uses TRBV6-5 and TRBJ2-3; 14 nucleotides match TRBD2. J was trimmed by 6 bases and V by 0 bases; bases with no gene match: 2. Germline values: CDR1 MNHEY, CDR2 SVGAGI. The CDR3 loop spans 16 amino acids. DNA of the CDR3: TGTGCCAGCAGTTACTCTAGGACTAGCGGGGGGGATACGCAGTATTTT. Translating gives CASSYSRTSGGDTQYF.

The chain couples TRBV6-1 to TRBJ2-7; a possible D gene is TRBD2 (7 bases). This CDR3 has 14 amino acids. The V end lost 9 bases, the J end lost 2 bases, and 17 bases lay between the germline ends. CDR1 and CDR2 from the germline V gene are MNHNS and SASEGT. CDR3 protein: CASLQGRAAYEQYF. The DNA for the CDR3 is TGTGCCAGTCTTCAGGGGAGGGCAGCCTACGAGCAGTACTTC.

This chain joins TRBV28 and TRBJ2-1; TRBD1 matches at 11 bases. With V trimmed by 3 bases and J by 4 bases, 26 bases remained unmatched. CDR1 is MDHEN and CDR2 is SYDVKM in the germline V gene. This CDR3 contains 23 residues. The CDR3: CASSFPGTGGTRGALGSYNEQFF. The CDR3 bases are TGTGCCAGCAGTTTCCCCGGGACAGGGGGGACTAGAGGGGCTCTTGGGTCTTACAATGAGCAGTTCTTC.

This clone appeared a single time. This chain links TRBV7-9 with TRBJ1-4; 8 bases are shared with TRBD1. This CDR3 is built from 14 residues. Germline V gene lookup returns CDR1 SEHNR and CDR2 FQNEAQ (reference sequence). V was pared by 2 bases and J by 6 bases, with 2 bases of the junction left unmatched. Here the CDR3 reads CASSLRQGYEKLFF. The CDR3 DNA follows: TGTGCCAGCAGCTTAAGACAGGGGTATGAAAAACTGTTTTTT.

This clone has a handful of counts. The CDR3 protein is CASSLGTGARSNQPQHF. The DNA for the CDR3 is TGTGCCAGCAGCTTAGGGACAGGGGCAAGAAGCAATCAGCCCCAGCATTTT. The chain uses TRBV11-2 and TRBJ1-5; 9 nucleotides agree with TRBD1. J lost 1 base, V lost 1 base, and 5 bases had no gene match. The CDR3 is 17 residues long. CDR1 is SGHAT, CDR2 FQNNGV, per germline.

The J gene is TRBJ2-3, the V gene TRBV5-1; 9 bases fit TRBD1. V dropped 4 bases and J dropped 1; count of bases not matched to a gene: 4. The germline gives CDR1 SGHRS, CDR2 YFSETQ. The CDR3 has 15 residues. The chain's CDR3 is CASSRDREGTDTQYF. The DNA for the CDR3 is TGCGCCAGCAGCCGGGACAGGGAGGGCACAGATACGCAGTATTTT.

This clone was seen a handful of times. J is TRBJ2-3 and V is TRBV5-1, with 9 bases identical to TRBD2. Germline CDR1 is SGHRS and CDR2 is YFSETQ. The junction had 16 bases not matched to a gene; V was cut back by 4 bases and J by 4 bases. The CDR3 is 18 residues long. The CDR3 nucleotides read TGCGCCAGCAGCACTTCATATAGCGGGAGATTGGTGGCAGATACGCAGTATTTT. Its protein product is CASSTSYSGRLVADTQYF.

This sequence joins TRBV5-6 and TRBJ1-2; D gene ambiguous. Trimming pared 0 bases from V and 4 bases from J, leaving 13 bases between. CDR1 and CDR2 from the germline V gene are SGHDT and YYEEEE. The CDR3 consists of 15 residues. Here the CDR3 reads CASSLEVGRSYGYTF. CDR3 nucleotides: TGTGCCAGCAGCTTGGAAGTCGGCAGGAGCTATGGCTACACCTTC.

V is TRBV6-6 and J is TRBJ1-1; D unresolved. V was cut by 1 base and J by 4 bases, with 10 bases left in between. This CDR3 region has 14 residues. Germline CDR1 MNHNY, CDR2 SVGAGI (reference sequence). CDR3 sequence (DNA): TGTGCCAGCAGTTACTACCCCCATGGCACTGAAGCTTTCTTT. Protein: CASSYYPHGTEAFF.

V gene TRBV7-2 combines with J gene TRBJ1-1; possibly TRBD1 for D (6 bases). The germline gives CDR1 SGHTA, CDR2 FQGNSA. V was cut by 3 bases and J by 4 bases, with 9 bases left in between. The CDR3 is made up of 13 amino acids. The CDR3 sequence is CASSFKGGTEAFF. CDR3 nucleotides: TGTGCCAGCAGCTTTAAGGGGGGCACTGAAGCTTTCTTT.

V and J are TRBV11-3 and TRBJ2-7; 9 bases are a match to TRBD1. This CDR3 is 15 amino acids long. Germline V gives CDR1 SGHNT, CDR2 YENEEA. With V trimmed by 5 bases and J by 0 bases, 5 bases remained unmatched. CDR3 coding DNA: TGTGCCAGCAGCCCGGGACAGGGATCCTCCTACGAGCAGTACTTC. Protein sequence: CASSPGQGSSYEQYF.

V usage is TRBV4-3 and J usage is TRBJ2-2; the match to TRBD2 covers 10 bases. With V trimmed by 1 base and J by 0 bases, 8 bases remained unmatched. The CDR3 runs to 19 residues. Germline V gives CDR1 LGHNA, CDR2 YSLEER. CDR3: CASSQGVLAGVSNTGELFF. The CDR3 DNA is TGCGCCAGCAGCCAAGGAGTTCTAGCGGGAGTGTCGAACACCGGGGAGCTGTTTTTT.